This passage covers 14 T cell receptor beta chains from one sample sequenced in a study of T cell changes during pregnancy in multiple sclerosis. Clones were read by immunoSEQ multiplex PCR, and TCRdb kept only the in-frame ones, dropping some. The top ten clones hold over 0.55% of a sample with 30,000 to 40,000 clones, around 90% of them seen once. The source was CD4+ T cells from peripheral blood mononuclear cells, collected before pregnancy. These receptors were taken from a female donor with multiple sclerosis, enrolled in a pregnancy study.

CDR3 DNA sequence: TGTGCCAGCAGTTACTCGAGTGTGACTGAAGCTTTCTTT. Amino acids: CASSYSSVTEAFF. The chain recombines TRBV6-6 with TRBJ1-1; no reliable D call. V was cut by 0 bases and J by 5 bases, with 7 bases left in between. From germline, CDR1 is MNHNY and CDR2 SVGAGI (reference sequence). This CDR3 has 13 residues.

This clone showed up just once. This chain links TRBV18 with TRBJ2-5, with no clear D. This CDR3 comprises 13 residues. Between the trimmed V and J ends, which lost 6 bases and 5 bases, there was a span of 13 bases. Germline values: CDR1 KGHSH, CDR2 LQKENI. The CDR3 loop is CASSPGVVETQYF. In nucleotides, the CDR3 is TGTGCCAGCTCTCCAGGAGTAGTTGAGACCCAGTACTTC.

This chain links TRBV29-1 with TRBJ2-5; TRBD2 matches at 9 bases. V lost 2 bases, J lost 6 bases, and 1 base stayed unmatched. CDR3 length: 12 amino acids. Germline CDR1 and CDR2: SQVTM and ANQGSEA. As DNA, the CDR3 is TGCAGCGTTGAACTAGCGGGAAAGACCCAGTACTTC. Protein sequence: CSVELAGKTQYF.

The count of this clone is one. The gene calls are TRBV11-2 and TRBJ1-5, with TRBD1 matching over 7 bases. The CDR3 is 17 residues long. After removal of 4 bases from V and 6 bases from J, the junction contained 15 bases not matched to a gene. From germline, CDR1 is SGHAT and CDR2 FQNNGV. The CDR3 nucleotides read TGTGCCAGCAGCTCACAGGGGCCCTACGAGACAGGTCAGCCCCAGCATTTT. Translation gives CASSSQGPYETGQPQHF.

The J gene is TRBJ1-6, the V gene TRBV19; D remains ambiguous. The CDR3 spans 14 residues. Germline V gene sequence: CDR1 LNHDA, CDR2 SQIVND (reference sequence). Trimming removed 5 bases at V and 4 bases at J, with 9 bases between. Here the CDR3 reads CASSSLLYNSPLHF. Written as DNA, the CDR3 is TGTGCCAGTAGTTCTCTCCTTTATAATTCACCCCTCCACTTT.

The CDR3 DNA reads TGTGCCTGGAGTGGGACCAAGGGGTGGGACATGAACACTGAAGCTTTCTTT. Protein: CAWSGTKGWDMNTEAFF. The rearrangement links TRBV30 to TRBJ1-1; a possible D gene is TRBD1 (6 bases). V was shortened by 1 base and J by 0 bases, with 18 bases between the two germline ends. CDR1 is GTSNPN and CDR2 is SVGIG in the germline V gene (reference sequence). The CDR3 extends over 17 amino acids.

The sample holds one count of this clone. V and J are TRBV6-1 and TRBJ1-2; D is undetermined. The germline V gene has CDR1 MNHNS and CDR2 SASEGT. V lost 6 bases and J 4 bases, leaving 9 bases between the germline ends. The CDR3 covers 12 residues. As DNA, the CDR3 is TGTGCCAGCAGGGGAGGTAGCTATGGCTACACCTTC. Translating gives CASRGGSYGYTF.

The chain joins TRBV2 to TRBJ2-3; no reliable D call. The ends were cut back, 1 base at V and 0 bases at J, with 5 bases in the middle. In germline, CDR1 is SNHLY, CDR2 FYNNEI. The CDR3 is 14 residues long. In DNA form, the CDR3 reads TGTGCCAGCAGTGAAGTCGAGAGCACAGATACGCAGTATTTT. Protein sequence: CASSEVESTDTQYF.

The V call is TRBV5-4, the J call TRBJ1-2; D remains unclear. CDR3 length equals 11 residues. Germline assignment: CDR1 SGHNT and CDR2 YYREEE (reference sequence). V was pared by 2 bases and J by 8 bases, with 7 bases between. CDR3 region: CASSLLGGYTF. The DNA of the CDR3 is TGTGCCAGCAGCTTATTGGGCGGCTACACCTTC.

A single count supports this clone. J is TRBJ1-1 and V is TRBV7-3; TRBD1 aligns across 9 bases. Germline CDR1 is SGHTA and CDR2 is FQGTGA. Germline trimming cut 2 bases from V and 0 bases from J; bases unmatched to any gene: 10. The CDR3 loop spans 18 amino acids. As DNA, the CDR3 is TGTGCCAGCAGCTTATCCCCTCTCGGACAGGGGTTGAACACTGAAGCTTTCTTT. Translation: CASSLSPLGQGLNTEAFF.

The chain links TRBV11-2 to TRBJ1-1; D is ambiguous. The germline V and J ends were trimmed by 0 bases and 4 bases, with 6 bases remaining between them. CDR1 SGHAT and CDR2 FQNNGV come from the germline V gene. There are 13 residues in the CDR3. The CDR3 sequence: CASSLERSTEAFF. Written as DNA, the CDR3 is TGTGCCAGCAGCTTAGAGAGGAGCACTGAAGCTTTCTTT.

This chain uses TRBV4-2 with TRBJ2-7; a possible D gene is TRBD2 (6 bases). Germline assignment: CDR1 LGHNA and CDR2 YNFKEQ. The CDR3 loop spans 14 amino acids. Trimming took off 3 bases at V and 4 bases at J, with 13 bases between the two ends. The CDR3 DNA reads TGTGCCAGCAGCCAGGCGACCCGGGGGTACGAGCAGTACTTC. Translation gives CASSQATRGYEQYF.

This clone was detected once. The chain links TRBV15 to TRBJ1-2, with D unresolved. Looked up from germline, CDR1 is LNHNV and CDR2 is YYDKDF (reference sequence). This CDR3 contains 13 residues. V was trimmed by 8 bases and J by 8 bases, leaving 18 bases between them. CDR3 in amino acids: CATSGVRDSGYTF. The CDR3 DNA reads TGTGCCACCTCTGGAGTGAGGGATTCCGGCTACACCTTC.

With regard to this clone: Different DNA sequences within this sample yield the same CDR3. The chain couples TRBV23-1 to TRBJ1-2; 8 bases line up with TRBD1. TRBV23-1 qualifies as an ORF whose function is uncertain. The CDR3 totals 21 residues. After removal of 4 bases from V and 5 bases from J, the junction contained 27 bases not matched to a gene. The CDR3 nucleotides read TGCGCCAGCAGTCTGACTTCTTTTGGAGACAGGGGACCGAGGGTAAAGTATGGCTACACCTTC. Protein sequence: CASSLTSFGDRGPRVKYGYTF.